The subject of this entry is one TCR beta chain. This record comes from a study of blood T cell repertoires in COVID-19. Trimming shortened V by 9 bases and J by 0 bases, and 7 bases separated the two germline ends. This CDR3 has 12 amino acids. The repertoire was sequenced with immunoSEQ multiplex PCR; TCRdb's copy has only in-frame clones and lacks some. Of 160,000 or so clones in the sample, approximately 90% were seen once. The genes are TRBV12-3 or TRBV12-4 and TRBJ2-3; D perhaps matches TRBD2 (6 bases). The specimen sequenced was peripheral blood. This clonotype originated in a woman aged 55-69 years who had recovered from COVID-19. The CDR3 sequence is CASSGSTDTQYF. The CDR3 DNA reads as TGTGCCAGTAGCGGAAGCACAGATACGCAGTATTTT.